The clone carrying this TCR beta chain was picked up a small number of times. These data belong to a study of T-cell reconstitution after alpha-beta-depleted transplantation in children. The CDR3 has 17 residues. Trimming cost V 1 base and J 2 bases, with 15 bases left between them. Using unique molecular identifiers, the investigators prepared the TCRbeta library. TCRdb recomputed calls from the PCR reads with MiXCR, one row per CDR3 protein. The sample records 360,000 or so distinct CDR3 sequences, roughly 22% being singletons. V gene TRBV12-3 or TRBV12-4 combines with J gene TRBJ2-1; possibly TRBD2 for D (5 bases). This clonotype was obtained from a human donor who donated a stem cell graft to a child with acute myeloid leukemia. Sequences were derived from PBMCs from the stem cell graft donor, sampled from the stem cell graft. CDR3 DNA: TGTGCCAGCAGTTTAGTTTGGTCGCGGGTCACCTACAATGAGCAGTTCTTC. It is translated as CASSLVWSRVTYNEQFF.